This is a list of T cell receptor beta chains from one sample in a study of shared T cell receptors in the human thymus. Sequencing used immunoSEQ multiplex PCR; TCRdb keeps in-frame clones, though not all of them. This table holds about 400,000 clones, 95% found once. Sequenced: thymocytes. The receptor source for this set is a human donor. Both conserved end residues are part of each CDR3. A D gene is named only where the DNA matches it firmly. The size of a clone is reported for some rows only, either as once, few or many, or as a class for expanded clones.

v_gene	d_gene	j_gene	abundance	CDR3aa	CDR3nt
TRBV4-3	TRBD1	TRBJ2-3	-	CASSQDGSDRGDTQYF	TGCGCCAGCAGCCAAGATGGGTCGGACAGGGGTGATACGCAGTATTTT
TRBV27	-	TRBJ1-4	few	CASSVQMGSEKLFF	TGTGCCAGCAGCGTACAGATGGGTAGTGAAAAACTGTTTTTT
TRBV7-2	TRBD2	TRBJ2-1	-	CASSFGLAGYNEQFF	TGTGCCAGCAGCTTTGGACTAGCGGGATACAATGAGCAGTTCTTC
TRBV28	TRBD2	TRBJ2-7	-	CASSGLAGESSYEQYF	TGTGCCAGCTCGGGACTAGCGGGGGAAAGCTCCTACGAGCAGTACTTC
TRBV19	-	TRBJ2-1	-	CASSRQGWYEQFF	TGTGCCAGTAGTAGGCAGGGGTGGTATGAGCAGTTCTTC
TRBV12-5	-	TRBJ2-5	-	CASGSEDSNHLGGETQYF	TGTGCTAGTGGTTCAGAGGACAGTAACCATTTAGGAGGAGAGACCCAGTACTTC
TRBV15	TRBD2	TRBJ2-7	-	CATSRPGLAAYEQYF	TGTGCCACCAGCAGGCCGGGACTAGCGGCCTACGAGCAGTACTTC
TRBV28	TRBD1	TRBJ1-4	-	CASSLKIDRTGGFREKLFF	TGTGCCAGCAGTCTAAAAATCGATAGAACAGGGGGCTTTAGAGAAAAACTGTTTTTT
TRBV7-9	TRBD1	TRBJ1-5	-	CASSQGQLSNQPQHF	TGTGCCAGCAGCCAGGGACAGCTTAGCAATCAGCCCCAGCATTTT
TRBV10-1	-	TRBJ1-1	-	CASSESGGSNTEAFF	TGCGCCAGCAGTGAGTCTGGGGGGTCGAACACTGAAGCTTTCTTT
TRBV2	-	TRBJ1-2	few	CASSEHGYTF	TGTGCCAGCAGTGAACATGGCTACACCTTC
TRBV29-1	-	TRBJ1-2	-	CSVYRVDYGYTF	TGCAGCGTATACAGGGTGGACTATGGCTACACCTTC
TRBV25-1	TRBD2	TRBJ2-5	-	CALSGRGVTQYF	TGTGCCCTTAGCGGGAGGGGTGTGACCCAGTACTTC
TRBV6-5	-	TRBJ2-7	-	CASNPGGRLSHEQYF	TGTGCCAGCAACCCCGGAGGCAGGTTGTCCCACGAGCAGTACTTC
TRBV27	TRBD1	TRBJ1-1	-	CASGIRDRGVNTEAFF	TGTGCCAGCGGCATCCGGGACAGGGGGGTGAACACTGAAGCTTTCTTT
TRBV7-9	-	TRBJ1-5	once	CASSTSSEARDSNQPQHF	TGTGCCAGCAGCACATCGTCCGAGGCCCGGGATAGCAATCAGCCCCAGCATTTT
TRBV30	TRBD1	TRBJ1-5	-	CAGRGGNGQPQHF	TGTGCCGGGAGAGGGGGCAACGGGCAGCCCCAGCATTTT
TRBV6-1	-	TRBJ1-2	-	CASSGNNNYGYTF	TGTGCCAGCAGTGGTAACAATAACTATGGCTACACCTTC
TRBV7-6	-	TRBJ1-3	-	CASSLAFTRDPQLIERRNTIYF	TGTGCCAGCAGCTTAGCCTTCACCAGGGACCCTCAGTTGATAGAACGACGAAACACCATATATTTT
TRBV10-2	TRBD2	TRBJ2-7	-	CASSEGQGEGREQYF	TGCGCCAGCAGTGAGGGGCAAGGGGAGGGGCGCGAGCAGTACTTC
TRBV4-1	TRBD1	TRBJ2-7	-	CASSQTGQSYEQYF	TGCGCCAGCAGCCAGACGGGACAGTCCTACGAGCAGTACTTC
TRBV28	-	TRBJ1-1	-	CASSSGSQEAFF	TGTGCCAGCAGTTCGGGTTCCCAAGAGGCTTTCTTT
TRBV14	TRBD2	TRBJ2-4	-	CASSQDRGGSAKNIQYF	TGTGCCAGCAGCCAAGATCGGGGGGGTTCGGCCAAAAACATTCAGTACTTC
TRBV14	TRBD1	TRBJ2-7	-	CASSQPRQGPREHPSYEQYF	TGTGCCAGCAGCCAACCCCGACAGGGACCCAGGGAACACCCCTCCTACGAGCAGTACTTC